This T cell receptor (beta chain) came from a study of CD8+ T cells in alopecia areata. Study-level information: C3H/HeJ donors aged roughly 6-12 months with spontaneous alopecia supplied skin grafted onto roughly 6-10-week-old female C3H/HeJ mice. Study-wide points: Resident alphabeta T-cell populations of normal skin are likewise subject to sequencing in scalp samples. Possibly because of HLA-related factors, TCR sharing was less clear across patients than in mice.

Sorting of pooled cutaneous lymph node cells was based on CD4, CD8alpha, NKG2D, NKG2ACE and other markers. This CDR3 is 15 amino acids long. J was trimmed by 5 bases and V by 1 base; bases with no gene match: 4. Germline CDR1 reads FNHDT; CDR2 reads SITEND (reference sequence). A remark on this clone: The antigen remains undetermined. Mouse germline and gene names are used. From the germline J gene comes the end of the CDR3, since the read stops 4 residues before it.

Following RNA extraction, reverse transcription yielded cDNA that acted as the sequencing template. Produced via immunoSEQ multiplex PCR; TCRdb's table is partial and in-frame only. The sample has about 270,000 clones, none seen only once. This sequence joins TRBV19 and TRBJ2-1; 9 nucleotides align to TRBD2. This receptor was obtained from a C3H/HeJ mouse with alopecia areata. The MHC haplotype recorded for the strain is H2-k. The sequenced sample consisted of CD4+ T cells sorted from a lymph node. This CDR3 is CASSIFWGGDAEQFF. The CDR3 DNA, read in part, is TGTGCCAGCAGTATATTCTGGGGGGGAGATGCT.